This T cell receptor beta chain emerged from a study of radiation and T cells in renal cell carcinoma (TCRdb year 2020). About the full investigation: The samples were drawn from a clinical trial, where primary renal cell carcinomas were treated with 15 Gy of stereotactic body radiation therapy and then removed by nephrectomy 4 weeks afterward. In total, about 50 samples, comprising 26 tumors and roughly 27 peripheral blood samples, were subjected to TCR beta sequencing. Across all 50 or so samples, under 5,000,000 unique CDR3 nucleotide sequences encoding about 2.7 million unique CDR3 amino acid sequences were identified. The investigation overall reported the following: Tracking of blood repertoire dynamics stopped at approximately 4 weeks after treatment, with no follow-up past that point. Effects of radiation dose or scheduling on the TCR repertoire could not be addressed with the single-armed trial design. An increase in top tumor clonotypes in blood was observed from baseline to 2 weeks post-radiation, followed by contraction by 4 weeks, which was taken to suggest transient expansion of tumor-resident clones. Because pretreatment tumor biopsies were not available, the study could not determine whether clonotypes were already present within the tumor at baseline.

Including the terminal cysteine and phenylalanine, the CDR3 comprises 13 residues. Just CDR3 DNA is preserved here, 39 bases in frame from base 1. Via the germline V gene, CDR1 is SGHNT and CDR2 YENEEA. At the junction V is shortened by 2 bases and J by 4 bases; bases outside the gene matches: 0. The immunoSEQ kit was used, according to the manufacturer's recommendations, to generate TCR beta libraries from genomic DNA. Library preparation used a first multiplex PCR with proprietary primers, then a second PCR adding unique barcodes, with bead cleanups after each round. Each sample batch included a kit-provided positive control reaction and a negative control reaction. The final libraries were assessed on an Agilent 4200 TapeStation D1000 ScreenTape, pooled by volume, and quantified by qPCR. Sequencing was performed on an Illumina NextSeq500 using a MidOutput 150-cycle cartridge, with 156 Read1 cycles, 15 Index1 cycles, and the kit custom primers. The pooled library was loaded at roughly 0.9 pM with about 18% PhiX control spiked in. The paper's data handling went like this. The vendor-processed data were analyzed in R, and a clonotype was defined as all T cells that share the same CDR3 nucleotide sequence. For clone abundance analyses, frequencies were normalized to the 10,000 most abundant clones in each sample. Before analysis, public T cell clones were removed, and these numbered fewer than five per sample on average. An abundance difference of at least 32-fold between compartments was the criterion for calling clonotypes tumor-enriched or baseline blood-enriched. A beta-binomial differential abundance model was applied to find clonotypes that expanded or contracted between blood time points. Tumor-blood repertoire similarity was measured with the Baroni-Urbani and Buser coefficient, and groups were compared using two-tailed Wilcoxon tests in R. The table comes from immuneACCESS by way of TCRdb, which keeps in-frame sequences with V and J called. Part of the clones is missing from these tables; in studies checked, under half for an unresolved V gene and the rest for unknown reasons. From that table come the V and J calls and clone size; the DNA was used to work out D and trimming. The sample table contains 100,000 to 150,000 clones; only one count was recorded for more than 75% of them. Clones ranked in the top ten supply over 4.5% of the sample.

A remark on this clone: Its antigen remains unidentified. Per-base qualities were not stored, and no clone one base away is much larger.

The sample's time point, from its label and the paper: blood 2 weeks post-SBRT. This specimen's treatment or condition label, interpreted: 15 Gy SBRT to primary tumor, nephrectomy 4 weeks later. To follow tumor-enriched clonotypes, peripheral blood was collected serially from radiation-treated patients at baseline and again at 2 weeks and 4 weeks after SBRT. All patients had renal cell carcinoma with clear cell pathology. Genomic DNA for TCR sequencing was prepared using the QIAamp DNA Blood Mini Kit (Qiagen). The analyses included only samples that passed all quality control checks. The V and J genes are TRBV11-3 and TRBJ2-3, with 7 central nucleotides matching TRBD1. The source of this sequence is an older woman with renal cell carcinoma. This specimen consisted of blood, obtained from a patient whose treatment included radiotherapy and nephrectomy. CDR3 loop: CASSLTGADTQYF. Here is the DNA: TGTGCCAGCAGCTTAACAGGGGCAGATACGCAGTATTTT.